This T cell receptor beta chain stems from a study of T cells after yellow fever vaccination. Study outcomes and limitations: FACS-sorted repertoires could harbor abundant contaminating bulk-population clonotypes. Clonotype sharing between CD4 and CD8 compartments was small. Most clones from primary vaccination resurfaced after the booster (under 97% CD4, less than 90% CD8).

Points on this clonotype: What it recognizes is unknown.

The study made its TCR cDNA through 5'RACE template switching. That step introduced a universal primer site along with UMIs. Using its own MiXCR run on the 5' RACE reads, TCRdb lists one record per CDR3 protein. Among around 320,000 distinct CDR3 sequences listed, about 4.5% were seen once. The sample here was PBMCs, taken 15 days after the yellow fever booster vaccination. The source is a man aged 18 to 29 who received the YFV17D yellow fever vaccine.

The CDR3 spells CSASQGADQPQHF. For the CDR3, the DNA is TGCAGTGCTTCACAGGGGGCGGATCAGCCCCAGCATTTT. This rearrangement joins TRBV20-1 to TRBJ1-5, with 9 nucleotides matching TRBD1. Germline CDR1 and CDR2: DFQATT and SNEGSKA (reference sequence). The CDR3 loop spans 13 amino acids. Trimming at V came to 5 bases and at J to 5 bases, leaving 4 bases not matched to a gene.